This T cell receptor beta chain was identified during a study of blood T cell repertoires in COVID-19. Whole-study context: There were acute and convalescent COVID-19 samples, and they came from the United States, Italy and Spain.

Per the original methods: Amplifying reference gene primers gave estimates of nucleated cell counts. The data were produced by immunoSEQ multiplex PCR, yet TCRdb's version contains in-frame clones alone and is incomplete. The D gene and trimming were derived from the DNA, and the V and J assignments and clone size from that table. The sample contains around 150,000 clones, approximately 88% of which appear only once. Germline V gene sequence: CDR1 LNHDA, CDR2 SQIVND (reference sequence). The CDR3 is 13 amino acids. The J segment lost 8 bases and the V segment lost 4 bases, leaving 3 bases of the junction unmatched.

The specimen sequenced was peripheral blood. The TCR was taken from a man in his fifties or sixties with acute or convalescent COVID-19. The genes are TRBV19 and TRBJ2-1, with 9 positions matching TRBD2. The CDR3 is CASSSGTSYEQFF. The CDR3 DNA is TGTGCCAGTAGTAGCGGGACTAGCTATGAGCAGTTCTTC. Full variable domain (missing parts from reference TRBV19 and TRBJ2-1): DGGITQSPKYLFRKEGQNVTLSCEQNLNHDAMYWYRQDPGQGLRLIYYSQIVNDFQKGDIAEGYSVSREKKESFPLTVTSAQKNPTAFYLCASSSGTSYEQFFGPGTRLTVL.